The clone carrying this T cell receptor (beta chain) has at least ten counts. This CDR3 spans 12 amino acids. Germline CDR1 is WSHSY and CDR2 is SAAADI. Trimming left V 3 bases short and J 2 bases short, with 4 bases between. These data originate in a study of spatial heterogeneity in lung cancer. The time point was: blood at routine non-recurrence follow-up after resection. TCRdb itself ran the 5' RACE reads through MiXCR, one entry per CDR3 protein. The table lists 18,000 or so distinct CDR3 sequences, about 10% of them singletons. Sequencing was performed on PBMCs, taken at follow-up. This chain connects TRBV10-2 to TRBJ1-2; D remains ambiguous. The origin of this receptor is a male donor with early-stage non-small cell lung cancer. The CDR3 protein is CASSDPNYGYTF. The CDR3 DNA reads TGCGCCAGCAGTGACCCCAACTATGGCTACACCTTC.